This TCR beta chain was observed in a study of T cell repertoires in cytomegalovirus infection. Comments on this clonotype: Its specificity is unknown.

TCRdb independently ran MiXCR on the reads; one entry per CDR3 protein. Seen here are 55,000 to 70,000 distinct CDR3 sequences, more than 25% observed once, and the top ten hold around 70%. Regarding the study as a whole: HLA-C-restricted CMV clonotypes gave the most frequent clonotype in two of eight donors.

Trimming left V 9 bases short and J 0 bases short, with 16 bases between. The germline gives CDR1 SGHNT, CDR2 YYREEE (reference sequence). This CDR3 has 16 residues. This clonotype was sampled from a human donor in good health (CMV status not recorded). Some clones in this sample may be carry-over from other donors' samples. The sequencing sample was made of PBMCs, sequenced either directly or after in vitro stimulation (not recorded which). The chain recombines TRBV5-4 with TRBJ1-6; weak D call: TRBD1 (6 bases). CDR3 loop: CATGGQSSSYNSPLHF. The CDR3 DNA follows: TGTGCCACGGGGGGGCAATCGAGCTCCTATAATTCACCCCTCCACTTT.